The 20 T cell receptor beta chains below come from one sample, sequenced in a study of graft-versus-host responses after intestinal transplantation. Using immunoSEQ multiplex PCR, the repertoire was profiled, and TCRdb retains in-frame clones only, with some absent. The sample lists around 71,000 clones, roughly 94% occurring once. The antigens of these receptors remain unknown. Material: unstimulated CD8+ T cells sorted from spleen or lymph node cells, obtained before intestinal transplant. These receptors all come from a human donor who received an intestinal transplant.

The chain combines TRBV7-9 with TRBJ2-7, with TRBD2 matching over 12 bases. From germline, CDR1 is SEHNR and CDR2 FQNEAQ (reference sequence). This CDR3 spans 17 amino acids. V shed 2 bases and J 3 bases; nucleotides not matched to a gene: 8. The CDR3 region has the DNA TGTGCCAGCAGCTTACCGACCCGGACTAGCGGGGTCTACGAGCAGTACTTC. It translates to CASSLPTRTSGVYEQYF.

This chain links TRBV23-1 with TRBJ2-7; a weak D match, TRBD1 (7 bases). TRBV23-1 is an open reading frame whose function is uncertain. CDR3 size: 17 residues. The V gene lost 3 bases and the J gene lost 1 base, with 19 bases spanning the gap. The CDR3 nucleotides are TGCGCCAGCAGTCATCAGATGTACAGGGGAGGATCCTACGAGCAGTACTTC. Encoded protein: CASSHQMYRGGSYEQYF.

This chain uses TRBV5-6 with TRBJ1-1; TRBD1 agrees at 7 bases. The ends lost 2 bases at V and 10 bases at J; junction bases unmatched: 26. The CDR3 sequence is 19 residues long. Germline V gene data show CDR1 as SGHDT and CDR2 as YYEEEE. CDR3 protein: CASSLLLRRDSLSVVGAFF. As DNA, the CDR3 is TGTGCCAGCAGCTTATTGTTGCGCAGGGACAGTTTGTCCGTCGTTGGAGCTTTCTTT.

The chain combines TRBV27 with TRBJ2-7, with no clear D. V lost 2 bases, J lost 5 bases, and 16 bases lay in between. This CDR3 spans 15 amino acids. In germline, CDR1 is MNHEY, CDR2 SMNVEV (reference sequence). CDR3 nucleotides: TGTGCCAGCAGTTTAATTTCCTTGGGGTGGAACGAGCAGTACTTC. Encoded protein: CASSLISLGWNEQYF.

The V gene is TRBV2, the J gene TRBJ1-3; 10 bases fit TRBD1. Germline CDR1 and CDR2: SNHLY and FYNNEI. There are 19 residues in the CDR3. V lost 9 bases, J lost 1 base, and 18 bases stayed unmatched. The CDR3 nucleotides read TGTGCCAGATCAACCGGGACAGGGGCGCCGGGCGGATCTGGAAACACCATATATTTT. Its translation: CARSTGTGAPGGSGNTIYF.

The chain employs TRBV19 and TRBJ2-1; TRBD2 matches at 11 bases. Germline assignment: CDR1 LNHDA and CDR2 SQIVND (reference sequence). The CDR3 runs to 18 residues. Trimming cost V 0 bases and J 7 bases; bases outside gene matches: 11. In nucleotides, the CDR3 is TGTGCCAGTAGTATAGATCCCCAACTAGCGGGAGATCGAAATGAGCAGTTCTTC. Its translation: CASSIDPQLAGDRNEQFF.

The V call is TRBV7-3, the J call TRBJ1-1, with D perhaps TRBD1 (5 bases). This CDR3 comprises 13 residues. Trimming took off 5 bases at V and 3 bases at J, with 10 bases between the two ends. CDR1 and CDR2 (germline): SGHTA, FQGTGA. The CDR3 DNA is TGTGCCAGCAGCAAGGGGACGTACACTGAAGCTTTCTTT. This sequence encodes CASSKGTYTEAFF.

This rearrangement joins TRBV28 to TRBJ2-1; D is unclear. CDR1 and CDR2 (germline): MDHEN, SYDVKM. CDR3 size: 10 residues. Deletions cut 6 bases from V and 7 bases from J, with 4 bases between. CDR3 amino acids: CASSTNEQFF. The CDR3 DNA follows: TGTGCCAGCAGCACGAATGAGCAGTTCTTC.

The rearrangement joins TRBV30 to TRBJ2-1, with 9 bases fitting TRBD2. The germline gives CDR1 GTSNPN, CDR2 SVGIG (reference sequence). Trimming took 1 base from V and 4 from J; bases not matched to a gene: 20. This CDR3 is built from 20 residues. CDR3 in amino acids: CAWSAHPDTSGRALYNEQFF. CDR3 nucleotides: TGTGCCTGGAGTGCACACCCGGACACTAGCGGGCGGGCCCTATACAATGAGCAGTTCTTC.

The table lists this clone with a count of one. This rearrangement joins TRBV6-1 to TRBJ2-2; no reliable D call. The CDR3 consists of 13 residues. Germline CDR1 is MNHNS and CDR2 is SASEGT. V was shortened by 6 bases and J by 8 bases, with 13 bases between the two germline ends. DNA for the CDR3: TGTGCCAGCAGCCGAGACGGTCCTGGGGAGCTGTTTTTT. It encodes CASSRDGPGELFF.

The CDR3 loop is CASSLVRNTEAFF. The CDR3 DNA is TGTGCCAGCAGCTTGGTCCGGAACACTGAAGCTTTCTTT. The rearrangement joins TRBV5-6 to TRBJ1-1; D ambiguous. The CDR3 is 13 amino acids. CDR1 and CDR2 from the germline V gene are SGHDT and YYEEEE. The V end lost 0 bases, the J end lost 1 base, and 4 bases lay between the germline ends.

The chain is built from TRBV11-2 and TRBJ2-7; the D gene is possibly TRBD2 (6 bases). This CDR3 has 15 residues. Germline V CDR1 and CDR2: SGHAT, FQNNGV. V dropped 0 bases and J dropped 4 bases, with 13 bases sitting between them. The CDR3 protein is CASSLDGGVGYEQYF. CDR3 bases: TGTGCCAGCAGCTTAGATGGAGGGGTCGGGTACGAGCAGTACTTC.

V gene TRBV30 combines with J gene TRBJ2-1, with TRBD2 matching over 7 bases. CDR3 length equals 11 residues. J gave up 6 bases and V 7 bases, and 3 bases lay outside the gene matches. CDR1 GTSNPN and CDR2 SVGIG come from the germline V gene (reference sequence). CDR3 bases: TGTGCCTTCTGGGGGGGCAATGAGCAGTTCTTC. Protein product: CAFWGGNEQFF.

The rearrangement joins TRBV9 to TRBJ2-5, with 9 nucleotides matching TRBD2. The germline CDR1 and CDR2 sequences are SGDLS and YYNGEE. With V trimmed by 2 bases and J by 2 bases, 13 bases remained unmatched. The CDR3 is 18 residues long. Written as DNA, the CDR3 is TGTGCCAGCAGCGTCGCTGGGGGGGGACTAGCCTTACAAGAGACCCAGTACTTC. This codes for CASSVAGGGLALQETQYF.

Written as DNA, the CDR3 is TGTGCCAGCAGCTTGGCCCAGGGGGCCTACGAGCAGTACTTC. Translating gives CASSLAQGAYEQYF. The chain has TRBV5-5 and TRBJ2-7; 7 bases map to TRBD1. The V gene's germline CDR1 is SGHKS and CDR2 YYEKEE (reference sequence). The CDR3 totals 14 residues. V shed 0 bases and J 2 bases; nucleotides not matched to a gene: 2.

This chain joins TRBV10-1 and TRBJ1-1; D is perhaps TRBD1 (6 bases). The germline V gene encodes CDR1 WNHNN and CDR2 SYGVQD (reference sequence). The length of the CDR3 is 15 residues. V was clipped by 3 bases and J by 4 bases, with 15 bases between them. The DNA of the CDR3 is TGCGCCAGCAGTGATTCACAGGGATGGGGCACTGAAGCTTTCTTT. This translates into CASSDSQGWGTEAFF.

The chain couples TRBV5-1 to TRBJ2-7, with TRBD1 matching 9 bases. The CDR3 covers 15 residues. Trimming removed 4 bases from V and 4 bases from J; junction bases left unmatched: 9. Per the germline V gene, CDR1 is SGHRS and CDR2 is YFSETQ. The CDR3 protein is CASSQTGGAVYEQYF. The CDR3 nucleotides are TGCGCCAGCAGCCAAACAGGGGGCGCAGTTTACGAGCAGTACTTC.

J is TRBJ2-7 and V is TRBV19; 9 bases map to TRBD2. Trimming took 5 bases from V and 4 from J; bases not matched to a gene: 18. The CDR3 extends over 18 amino acids. Germline lookup yields CDR1 LNHDA and CDR2 SQIVND (reference sequence). This CDR3 is CASSEKQTAGTSRYEQYF. The DNA for the CDR3 is TGTGCCAGTAGTGAGAAACAGACTGCCGGGACTAGCAGGTACGAGCAGTACTTC.

The CDR3 nucleotides are TGCGCCAGCAGCCAAGACCATTTTGGAACGGGGTACCAAGAGACCCAGTACTTC. Its translation is CASSQDHFGTGYQETQYF. The gene calls are TRBV4-1 and TRBJ2-5; D might be TRBD2 (5 bases). The CDR3 consists of 18 residues. The V and J ends lost 0 bases and 0 bases respectively, with 17 bases between them. Germline lookup yields CDR1 MGHRA and CDR2 YSYEKL.

This chain uses TRBV11-2 with TRBJ2-5; 9 nucleotides align to TRBD2. The CDR3 contains 15 residues. CDR1 and CDR2 from the germline V gene are SGHAT and FQNNGV. V gave up 1 base and J gave up 2 bases; unmatched junction bases: 2. In nucleotides, the CDR3 is TGTGCCAGCAGCTTAGGACTAGCGGAACAAGAGACCCAGTACTTC. It yields the protein CASSLGLAEQETQYF.